This T cell receptor beta chain appears in the sequencing data of a study of cytomegalovirus exposure and HLA in healthy donors. In the PCR, 60 Vbeta and 13 Jbeta primers were used. The assay was immunoSEQ multiplex PCR, and TCRdb's table has in-frame clones only and misses some. Found here are roughly 190,000 clones, 77% of them singletons; the top ten hold roughly 2.1%. V dropped 5 bases and J dropped 8; count of bases not matched to a gene: 6. Germline V lookup: CDR1 SGHAT, CDR2 FQNNGV. The CDR3 sequence is 15 residues long. This TCR was recovered from a young woman in good health and CMV-seropositive. The sample consisted of PBMCs. The chain couples TRBV11-2 to TRBJ2-1; TRBD2 matches at 13 bases. As DNA, the CDR3 is TGTGCCAGCAGCCCCTGGACTAGCGGGAGAGATGAGCAGTTCTTC. Translating gives CASSPWTSGRDEQFF. The full variable domain, its missing parts supplied by reference TRBV11-2 and TRBJ2-1, is EAGVAQSPRYKIIEKRQSVAFWCNPISGHATLYWYQQILGQGPKLLIQFQNNGVVDDSQLPKDRFSAERLKGVDSTLKIQPAKLEDSAVYLCASSPWTSGRDEQFFGPGTRLTVL.